Given below is one T cell receptor (beta chain) in context. The sample carries other DNA sequences with the same CDR3. This sample is drawn from a study of blood T cell repertoires in COVID-19. On the study more broadly: The United States, Italy and Spain were the sources of the acute and convalescent COVID-19 samples. In each case, the material was cDNA or gDNA derived from T cells, B-cell-depleted T cells, or PBMCs.

Germline CDR1 MDHEN, CDR2 SYDVKM. The V end lost 3 bases, the J end lost 5 bases, and 7 bases lay between the germline ends. The CDR3 extends over 12 amino acids. Study processing details: How many nucleated cells were present was estimated from reference gene primer amplification. Profiling relied on immunoSEQ multiplex PCR, and the TCRdb table lists in-frame clones only, not all of them. V and J calls and clone size are those listed in that table; D and trimming were worked out from the DNA. The data hold fewer than 500,000 clones, with roughly 89% observed a single time. The rearrangement links TRBV28 to TRBJ1-2; the D gene is possibly TRBD1 (5 bases). The specimen was peripheral blood. This receptor was taken from a woman aged 30 to 39 with acute or convalescent COVID-19. The CDR3 is CASSLGGYGYTF. DNA of the CDR3: TGTGCCAGCAGTTTGGGGGGGTATGGCTACACCTTC.